These T cell receptor beta chains were read from a single sample in a study of shared clonotypes between healthy human individuals. Some clones are missing from TCRdb's copy, which holds only in-frame ones; the method was immunoSEQ multiplex PCR. The data contain over a million clones, about 80% of them singletons. The sequencing sample was made of memory CD4+ T cells from PBMCs. The origin of the receptors is a man aged 18 to 29 in good health. Some clones in this sample may be carry-over from other donors' samples. Both conserved end residues are trimmed from each CDR3. D genes are given only for firm matches.

>-|TRBV7-2
ASSLELRNYGYT
>-|TRBV7-8
ASSFLFETQETQY
>-|TRBV6-6
ASSSTGTGANVLT
>-|TRBV5-1
ASSLVAVRSSYNEQF
>TRBD2|TRBV7-2
ASSLDQGTSDPLSYEQY
>-|TRBV6-6
ASALRQANTEAF
>-|TRBV6-1
ASSFRSTNEKLF
>-|TRBV14
ASSLSTERASGTGELF
>TRBD2|TRBV9
ASSVGLATYEQY
>TRBD1|TRBV4-2
ASSQGQGIDTGELF
>-|TRBV5-1
ASSLLSGGNTEAF
>-|TRBV5-1
ASSLMEVGEQY
>TRBD1|TRBV2
ASSVQGRTEAF
>-|TRBV7-2
ASSFSSRLGDTQY
>TRBD2|TRBV19
ASRERVAGGPQF
>-|TRBV7-2
ASSLVAGYDEAF
>-|TRBV2
ASSEEGDGF
>-|TRBV5-1
ASSLGAISGNTIY
>-|TRBV7-8
ASSKSIRLGAYNEQF
>TRBD1|TRBV9
ASSGTGVQGTQY
>-|TRBV15
ATSRSLRDGYT
>-|TRBV7-8
ASSLGTQY
>-|TRBV25-1
ASSEFRGGNEQF
>TRBD1|TRBV6-6
ASRRGQGREKLF
>-|TRBV2
ASSGLLADTQY
>TRBD1|TRBV5-1
ASSLGNRGPQETQY
>-|TRBV7-9
ASSLEQPLGYT
>TRBD2|TRBV30
AWSLWGGEQF
>-|TRBV6-1
ASSVRVGGIHEQY
>-|TRBV20-1
SAREGTEAF
>-|TRBV15
ATRRGMNTGELF
>-|TRBV28
ASSLRGVRETQY
>-|TRBV11-2
ASSTRTGYSTRGYT
>-|TRBV28
ASSLAGIRRDQPQH
>-|TRBV30
AWERGRSGNTIY
>-|TRBV14
ASSQDKGRGASTEAF
>TRBD1|TRBV6-6
ASRHAGQGEGGYT
>TRBD2|TRBV10-2
ASRRGTSDYYEQY
>-|TRBV18
ASSPGRHTDTQY
>-|TRBV5-6
ASSHRDSNTEAF
>TRBD1|TRBV5-1
ASSQGQGLTDTQY
>TRBD2|TRBV7-9
ASSGLAGGETQY
>TRBD2|TRBV18
ASSESLAVAAGELF
>TRBD1|TRBV4-2
ASSLDRGDQPQH
>-|TRBV6-6
ASRSGTEGTQY
>-|TRBV5-1
ASSLHFQETQY
>TRBD1|TRBV18
ASSPWTGETQY
>TRBD2|TRBV29-1
SGWTGGEQY
>-|TRBV5-1
ASSLKNSPLH
>-|TRBV29-1
SVEYGVPYNEQF
>TRBD1|TRBV7-8
ASITTRQGAGEQY
>-|TRBV28
ASSLLQATFEQY
>TRBD1|TRBV2
ASTLDRDGEQY
>-|TRBV7-2
ASRDAGTGNTIY